This T cell receptor beta chain was retrieved from a study of T-cell memory formation after mild COVID-19. V was pared by 10 bases and J by 4 bases, with 21 bases of the junction left unmatched. CDR1 and CDR2 (germline): MDHEN, SYDVKM. The CDR3 has 17 residues. Regarding the study as a whole: Pre-infection memory harbored some responding clones, suggesting cross-reactive memory joined. Clones contracting across day 15 to 85 had a balanced CD4/CD8 profile; later expanding clones leaned CD4+.

With constant-segment primers, 5'RACE yielded cDNA libraries of TCR alpha and TCR beta that carried sample barcodes and UMIs. MiXCR, applied by TCRdb to the 5' RACE reads, yields one record per CDR3 protein. The sample includes 110,000 to 150,000 distinct CDR3 sequences, around 14% of them seen just once. Regarding this clonotype: Its antigen is not known.

The receptor's source is an adult woman who had mild COVID-19 (a few samples of this study predate the infection). Cell type and time point are not known. Sequenced material: PBMCs or a T cell subset sorted from them (not recorded which). The rearrangement links TRBV28 to TRBJ1-1, with 7 bases aligning to TRBD1. The CDR3 is CATTYGRLTGVATEAFF. The CDR3 DNA reads TGTGCCACTACGTATGGGCGCCTTACAGGGGTGGCCACTGAAGCTTTCTTT.